The clone carrying this TCR beta chain was seen only a few times. Researchers amplified the TCR beta CDR3 regions from RNA transcripts. A first-round RT-PCR of the TCR CDR3 used the HTBI primer set. TCRdb reprocessed the multiplex PCR reads with MiXCR, giving one entry per CDR3 protein. The table has about 410,000 distinct CDR3 sequences, roughly 15% seen once. These data originate in a study of T cells in Graves' hyperthyroidism and ophthalmopathy. V lost 0 bases, J lost 4 bases, and 9 bases lay in between. The germline gives CDR1 ENHRY, CDR2 SYGVKD. The length of the CDR3 is 14 residues. Diagnoses were made from clinical symptoms, serum measures (thyroxine and TRAb), thyroid ultrasound and orbital computed tomography.

The V call is TRBV10-3, the J call TRBJ1-1; no definite D call. Material for sequencing was blood. The clonotype comes from a woman in her 30s with Graves' ophthalmopathy. CDR3 sequence (DNA): TGTGCCATCAGTGAGTCGTGGGGTTCCACTGAAGCTTTCTTT. This encodes CAISESWGSTEAFF.